This entry is about one T cell receptor beta chain. No antigen is known for it. This specimen comes from a study of graft-versus-host responses after intestinal transplantation. Study at large: The whole recipient group had anti-thymocyte globulin induction followed by tacrolimus and steroids for roughly three years.

There are 13 residues in the CDR3. Germline CDR1 is KGHSH and CDR2 is LQKENI. V lost 10 bases to trimming and J lost 6 bases, with 13 bases between them. Overall study findings and caveats: The presence of high graft-versus-host to host-versus-graft clonal ratios in allografts characterized patients with graft-donor T cell macrochimerism. Early post-transplant HvG declines showed an association with peak circulating GvH clone levels. There were GvH clones found in recipient marrow, and some of them appeared first in ileum or blood.

Libraries were prepared by immunoSEQ multiplex PCR; TCRdb keeps only in-frame clonotypes and omits some of them. The repertoire consists of nearly 110,000 clones, with 87% occurring once and the leading ten covering less than 0.8%. This sequence originates from a human donor who was the organ donor for an intestinal transplant. Material: unstimulated CD4+ T cells sorted from spleen or lymph node cells, obtained before transplant. The chain uses TRBV18 and TRBJ1-6, with D possibly TRBD1 on 6 matching bases. Here the CDR3 reads CATSPDSNSPLHF. CDR3 nucleotide sequence: TGTGCCACCTCTCCGGACAGTAATTCACCCCTCCACTTT.